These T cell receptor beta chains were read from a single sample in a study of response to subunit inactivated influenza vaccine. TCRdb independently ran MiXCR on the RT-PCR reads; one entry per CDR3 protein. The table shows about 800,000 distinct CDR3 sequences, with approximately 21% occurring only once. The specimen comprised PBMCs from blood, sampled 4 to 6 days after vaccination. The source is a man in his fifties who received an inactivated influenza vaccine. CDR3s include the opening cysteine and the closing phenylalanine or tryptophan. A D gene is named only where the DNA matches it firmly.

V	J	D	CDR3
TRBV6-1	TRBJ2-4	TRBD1	CASSDLPPGQGGNIQYF
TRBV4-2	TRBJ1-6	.	CASSQSQTYRDLGSPLHF
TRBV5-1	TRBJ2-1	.	CASMKTGANEQFF
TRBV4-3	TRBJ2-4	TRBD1	CASSQDWGQGYIQYF
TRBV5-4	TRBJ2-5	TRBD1	CASSSGTGSFLGETQYF
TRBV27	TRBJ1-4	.	CASSFRGGNEKLFF
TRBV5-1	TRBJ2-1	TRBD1	CASRAGQGGNEQFF
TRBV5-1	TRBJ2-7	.	CASSLQGRDEQYF
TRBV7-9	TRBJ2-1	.	CASSLETGRQFF
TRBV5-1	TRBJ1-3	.	CASSLAAGAHSGNTIYF
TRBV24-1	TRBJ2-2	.	CATSDLFTGELFF
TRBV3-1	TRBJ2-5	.	CASSQTDFPKFRETQYF
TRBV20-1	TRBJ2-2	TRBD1	CSAREDRGPGELFF
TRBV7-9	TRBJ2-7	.	CASSARDLTEQYF
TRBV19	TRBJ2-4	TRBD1	CASSHRQGKNIQYF
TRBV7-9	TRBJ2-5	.	CASSGPTKETQYF
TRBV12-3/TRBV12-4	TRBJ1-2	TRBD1	CASSPGQGTNYGYTF
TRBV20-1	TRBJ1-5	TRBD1	CSARAGTGYNQPQHF
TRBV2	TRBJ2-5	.	CASSEALPVLGGQETQYF
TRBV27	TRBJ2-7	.	CASSLSQGFHEQYF
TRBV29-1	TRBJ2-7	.	CSVEWQGKSYEQYF
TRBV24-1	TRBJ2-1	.	CATSDQDGVSSYNEQFF
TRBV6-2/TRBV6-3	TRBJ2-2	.	CASSYNLRPGELFF
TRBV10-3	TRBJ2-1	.	CAISETYGANYNEQFF
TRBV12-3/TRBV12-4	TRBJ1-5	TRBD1	CASGRTGALSQPQHF
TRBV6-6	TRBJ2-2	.	CASSYSSRELFF